This TCR beta chain was identified during a study of blood T cell repertoires in COVID-19. Turning to the study itself: Sources were T cells, B-cell-depleted T cells, or PBMCs; the material itself was cDNA or gDNA.

The length of the CDR3 is 15 residues. CDR1 and CDR2 (germline): SGDLS, YYNGEE. With 3 bases removed from V and 0 bases from J, the gap between germline ends came to 12 bases. Using immunoSEQ multiplex PCR, the repertoire was profiled, and TCRdb retains in-frame clones only, with some absent. This table holds more than 100,000 clones, about 80% found once. Sequenced material: peripheral blood. The chain carries TRBV9 and TRBJ1-1, with D tentatively TRBD1 (5 bases). The TCR was taken from a woman aged 80 or over with acute or convalescent COVID-19. DNA for the CDR3: TGTGCCAGCAGCGCTCGACAGACCATGAACACTGAAGCTTTCTTT. Amino acids: CASSARQTMNTEAFF. The entire variable domain, with the rest obtained from reference TRBV9 and TRBJ1-1, is as follows: DSGVTQTPKHLITATGQRVTLRCSPRSGDLSVYWYQQSLDQGLQFLIQYYNGEERAKGNILERFSAQQFPDLHSELNLSSLELGDSALYFCASSARQTMNTEAFFGQGTRLTVV.